Each of the 25 T cell receptor beta chains below was sequenced from the same sample in a study of low-dose radiotherapy and immunotherapy resistance in tumors. As to time point: before trial treatment. Alpha and beta chains were covered, as first-strand cDNA relied on TRAV- and TRBV-specific primers. The TCRs were subjected to amplification over 20 PCR cycles employing a constant-region primer in conjunction with a V-primer adapter. TCRdb itself ran the reads through MiXCR, one entry per CDR3 protein. The table shows tens of thousands of distinct CDR3 sequences, with roughly a sixth occurring only once. Sequences were derived from PBMCs, sampled before treatment. Source of these receptors: a male donor with prostate cancer.

The table lists this clonotype with many counts. The J gene is TRBJ2-3, the V gene TRBV24-1; D is undetermined. Trimming stripped 5 bases from V and 4 bases from J, with 3 bases between. From germline, CDR1 is KGHDR and CDR2 SFDVKD. The CDR3 totals 11 residues. The CDR3 DNA is TGTGCCACCAGTGCTGCAGATACGCAGTATTTT. The encoded protein is CATSAADTQYF.

The V gene is TRBV5-1, the J gene TRBJ1-2; D is uncertain. Germline CDR1 is SGHRS and CDR2 is YFSETQ. Trimming pared 0 bases from V and 7 bases from J, leaving 13 bases between. The CDR3 is 14 amino acids. The CDR3 DNA reads TGCGCCAGCAGCTTGGAGGGAGGCGCGGCTGGCTACACCTTC. Translation gives CASSLEGGAAGYTF.

This clonotype has at least ten counts. This rearrangement joins TRBV7-2 to TRBJ2-3; D is ambiguous. The CDR3 contains 14 residues. V was clipped by 3 bases and J by 0 bases, with 7 bases between them. Germline V gene data show CDR1 as SGHTA and CDR2 as FQGNSA. CDR3 amino acids: CASSFDGSTDTQYF. The CDR3 DNA reads TGTGCCAGCAGCTTTGATGGAAGCACAGATACGCAGTATTTT.

In its sample, this clonotype was seen a few times. The chain is built from TRBV28 and TRBJ2-1, with D maybe TRBD1 (6 bases). The CDR3 runs to 14 residues. The germline CDR1 and CDR2 sequences are MDHEN and SYDVKM. Trimming took off 2 bases at V and 9 bases at J, with 14 bases between the two ends. The CDR3 spells CASSLAALRGEQFF. In nucleotides, the CDR3 is TGTGCCAGCAGTTTAGCGGCACTCAGGGGTGAGCAGTTCTTC. Using reference TRBV28 and TRBJ2-1 for the parts outside the CDR3, the full variable domain is DVKVTQSSRYLVKRTGEKVFLECVQDMDHENMFWYRQDPGLGLRLIYFSYDVKMKEKGDIPEGYSVSREKKERFSLILESASTNQTSMYLCASSLAALRGEQFFGPGTRLTVL.

This clonotype appeared many times. The J gene is TRBJ2-5, the V gene TRBV20-1, with no clear D. The CDR3 spans 14 residues. V lost 6 bases to trimming and J lost 2 bases, with 16 bases between them. The germline V gene encodes CDR1 DFQATT and CDR2 SNEGSKA (reference sequence). Here the CDR3 reads CSARGPSKQETQYF. The CDR3 DNA is TGCAGTGCCCGCGGCCCATCGAAACAAGAGACCCAGTACTTC.

The sample holds many counts of this clonotype. The V gene is TRBV10-2, the J gene TRBJ2-2; 10 positions match TRBD2. This CDR3 spans 17 amino acids. CDR1 is WSHSY and CDR2 is SAAADI in the germline V gene. The junction had 11 bases not matched to a gene; V was cut back by 10 bases and J by 0 bases. Here the CDR3 DNA reads TGCGCCACCCCTGCCGTAGCGGGGGGTCCGAACACCGGGGAGCTGTTTTTT. It yields the protein CATPAVAGGPNTGELFF.

There are many counts of this clonotype. The rearrangement uses TRBV12-3 or TRBV12-4 and TRBJ1-1; D remains unclear. V was clipped by 7 bases and J by 3 bases, with 15 bases between them. The CDR3 is 14 amino acids. In nucleotides, the CDR3 is TGTGCCAGCACTCAAACGGGATTGGACACTGAAGCTTTCTTT. Its protein is CASTQTGLDTEAFF.

This clonotype was observed many times. V usage is TRBV2 and J usage is TRBJ1-4; 8 bases agree with TRBD1. With 6 bases clipped from V and 8 bases from J, the junction kept 8 bases outside the gene matches. The CDR3 has 14 residues. Germline CDR1 is SNHLY and CDR2 is FYNNEI. CDR3: CASSKTGEGEKLFF. CDR3 sequence (DNA): TGTGCCAGCAGCAAGACAGGGGAAGGAGAAAAACTGTTTTTT. Full variable domain (missing parts from reference TRBV2 and TRBJ1-4): EPEVTQTPSHQVTQMGQEVILRCVPISNHLYFYWYRQILGQKVEFLVSFYNNEISEKSEIFDDQFSVERPDGSNFTLKIRSTKLEDSAMYFCASSKTGEGEKLFFGSGTQLSVL.

In the case of this clonotype: A far larger clone is one nucleotide away, so this likely arose from a read error. The chain joins TRBV6-1 to TRBJ2-3; tentatively, D is TRBD2 (9 bases). CDR3 length: 16 amino acids. The germline V gene encodes CDR1 MNHNS and CDR2 SASEGT. Trimming shortened V by 5 bases and J by 10 bases, and 25 bases separated the two germline ends. The CDR3 region is CASSSTQGAGGVAQYF. In DNA form, the CDR3 reads TGTGCCAGCAGTTCCACGCAGGGGGCGGGGGGGGTTGCGCAGTATTTT.

The sample holds many counts of this clonotype. The chain is built from TRBV7-9 and TRBJ2-1; TRBD1 aligns across 7 bases. With V trimmed by 5 bases and J by 6 bases, 7 bases remained unmatched. The CDR3 is 14 amino acids. The V gene's germline CDR1 is SEHNR and CDR2 FQNEAQ (reference sequence). The CDR3 bases are TGTGCCAGCAGCCCGGGACAGACATCCAATGAGCAGTTCTTC. This encodes CASSPGQTSNEQFF.

A note on this clonotype: This is likely an artifact of a read error, given a far larger clone one base away. V gene TRBV7-9 combines with J gene TRBJ2-1; TRBD2 matches at 13 bases. Unmatched junction bases numbered 10, after V lost 4 bases and J lost 10 bases. Germline CDR1 and CDR2: SEHNR and FQNEAQ (reference sequence). This CDR3 contains 16 residues. This CDR3 is CASSSELAGGRYEQFF. CDR3 coding DNA: TGTGCCAGCAGCTCGGAACTAGCGGGGGGGCGCTACGAGCAGTTCTTC.

With respect to this clonotype: This sequence is one base from a far larger clone and is likely a read error. Here the CDR3 reads CASSEETLSNSPLHF. In DNA, the CDR3 is TGTGCCAGCAGTGAAGAGACTCTAAGTAATTCACCCCTCCACTTT. The chain links TRBV13 to TRBJ1-6; D not resolved. Germline V gives CDR1 PRHDT, CDR2 FYEKMQ (reference sequence). Deletions cut 6 bases from V and 6 bases from J, with 15 bases between. CDR3 size: 15 residues.

Many counts were recorded for this clonotype. The chain employs TRBV9 and TRBJ2-7; D is uncertain. Germline lookup yields CDR1 SGDLS and CDR2 YYNGEE. V was shortened by 4 bases and J by 2 bases, with 13 bases between the two germline ends. This CDR3 region has 14 residues. The DNA of the CDR3 is TGTGCCAGCAGCCCCTTCGAGGCTCCCTACGAGCAGTACTTC. Translating gives CASSPFEAPYEQYF.

This clonotype has only a few counts. The chain couples TRBV12-3 or TRBV12-4 to TRBJ2-6; D not certain. V was trimmed by 3 bases and J by 1 base, leaving 7 bases between them. CDR3 length: 15 amino acids. As DNA, the CDR3 is TGTGCCAGCAGTTTGATAGGGTCTGGGGCCAACGTCCTGACTTTC. Residues: CASSLIGSGANVLTF.

This clonotype has ten or more counts. The chain employs TRBV5-1 and TRBJ1-5; D is undetermined. Germline V gene sequence: CDR1 SGHRS, CDR2 YFSETQ. The CDR3 runs 15 residues. The V gene lost 4 bases and the J gene lost 7 bases, with 18 bases spanning the gap. The CDR3 bases are TGCGCCAGCAGCGACGCTGGACGGATGGGCCAGCCCCAGCATTTT. It is translated as CASSDAGRMGQPQHF.

This clonotype was detected many times. V and J are TRBV14 and TRBJ1-6, with D perhaps TRBD1 (5 bases). In germline, CDR1 is SGHDN, CDR2 FVKESK. With 2 bases removed from V and 8 bases from J, the gap between germline ends came to 10 bases. This CDR3 region has 14 residues. This CDR3 is CASSQSQVYSPLHF. Written as DNA, the CDR3 is TGTGCCAGCAGCCAATCACAGGTTTATTCACCCCTCCACTTT.

This clonotype was observed many times. The chain combines TRBV10-3 with TRBJ2-7, with D perhaps TRBD1 (6 bases). CDR1 and CDR2 (germline): ENHRY, SYGVKD. The V end was cut by 2 bases, the J end by 4 bases, with 12 bases between. CDR3 length: 14 amino acids. The CDR3 region is CAISEGLGTYEQYF. The CDR3 bases are TGTGCCATCAGTGAGGGGCTGGGGACATACGAGCAGTACTTC.

This clonotype was seen at least ten times. The chain links TRBV12-3 or TRBV12-4 to TRBJ2-1; D is possibly TRBD2 (6 bases). The CDR3 is made up of 15 amino acids. V was clipped by 1 base and J by 2 bases, with 9 bases between them. This chain's CDR3 is CASSLGGEAYNEQFF. CDR3 sequence (DNA): TGTGCCAGCAGTTTAGGAGGGGAGGCCTACAATGAGCAGTTCTTC.

This clonotype was picked up a small number of times. The chain carries TRBV11-3 and TRBJ1-1; D gene uncertain. The CDR3 loop spans 16 amino acids. V lost 5 bases to trimming and J lost 0 bases, with 16 bases between them. The germline CDR1 and CDR2 sequences are SGHNT and YENEEA. The DNA for the CDR3 is TGTGCCAGCAGCGCCACCCGGACGGCTATGAACACTGAAGCTTTCTTT. Its translation: CASSATRTAMNTEAFF.

About this clonotype itself: This probably arose from a read error, given a far larger clone one base away. This chain links TRBV5-8 with TRBJ2-3; possible D gene TRBD1, 5 bases. The DNA end favors TRBJ1-5, so the J call may be wrong. Germline loops: CDR1 SGHTS, CDR2 YDEGEE. CDR3 length: 15 residues. In DNA, the CDR3 is TGTGCCAGCAGCTCCGCTACCGGGGCCGCAGATACGCAGCATTTT. It specifies CASSSATGAADTQHF.

The table lists this clonotype with many counts. J is TRBJ2-2 and V is TRBV4-1, with D uncertain. The CDR3 spans 13 residues. The germline gives CDR1 MGHRA, CDR2 YSYEKL. Trimming stripped 4 bases from V and 7 bases from J, with 10 bases between. The chain's CDR3 is CASSRYSDGELFF. The CDR3 DNA follows: TGCGCCAGCAGCCGGTATTCTGACGGGGAGCTGTTTTTT.

Of note for this clonotype: Since a far larger clone is one base different, this is likely a read error. The chain employs TRBV13 and TRBJ2-1, with 8 positions matching TRBD2. V shed 6 bases and J 5 bases; nucleotides not matched to a gene: 9. CDR1 is PRHDT, CDR2 FYEKMQ, per germline (reference sequence). The CDR3 runs to 15 residues. The CDR3 DNA reads TGTGCCAGCAGACTTGGCGGGGGGCCAAACAATGAGCAGTTCTTC. Protein: CASRLGGGPNNEQFF.

In its sample, this clonotype was seen many times. This chain uses TRBV5-6 with TRBJ2-1; D unresolved. CDR3 length equals 15 residues. V shed 4 bases and J shed 2 bases, with 13 bases lying between them. Germline assignment: CDR1 SGHDT and CDR2 YYEEEE. The CDR3 region is CASSPKASTYNEQFF. In nucleotides, the CDR3 is TGTGCCAGCAGCCCGAAGGCTAGTACCTACAATGAGCAGTTCTTC.

This rearrangement joins TRBV4-1 to TRBJ2-7; 7 bases are shared with TRBD1. This CDR3 region has 15 residues. Germline-derived CDR1 and CDR2 are MGHRA and YSYEKL. V shed 1 base, J shed 3 bases, and the junction held 6 bases outside the gene matches. Here the CDR3 DNA reads TGCGCCAGCAGCCAAGTGTTGGGACAGCTCTACGAGCAGTACTTC. It translates to CASSQVLGQLYEQYF.

This clonotype was found many times. The chain recombines TRBV4-1 with TRBJ1-6; D is unresolved. Germline lookup yields CDR1 MGHRA and CDR2 YSYEKL. The CDR3 sequence is 17 residues long. V gave up 4 bases and J gave up 6 bases, with 19 bases separating them. CDR3 sequence: CASSPGRPVRINSPLHF. The CDR3, as DNA: TGCGCCAGCAGCCCCGGGCGTCCGGTCCGAATTAATTCACCCCTCCACTTT.